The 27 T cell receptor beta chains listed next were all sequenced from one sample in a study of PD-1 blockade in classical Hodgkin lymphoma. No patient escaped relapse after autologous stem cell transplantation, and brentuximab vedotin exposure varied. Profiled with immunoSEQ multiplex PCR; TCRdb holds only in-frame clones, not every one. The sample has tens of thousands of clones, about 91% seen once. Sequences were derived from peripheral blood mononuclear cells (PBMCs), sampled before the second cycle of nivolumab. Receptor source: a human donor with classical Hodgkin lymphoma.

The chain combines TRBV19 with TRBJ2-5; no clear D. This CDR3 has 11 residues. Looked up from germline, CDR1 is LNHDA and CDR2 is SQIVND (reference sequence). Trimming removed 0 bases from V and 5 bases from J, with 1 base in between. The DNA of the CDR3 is TGTGCCAGTAGTATAGAGGAGACCCAGTACTTC. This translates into CASSIEETQYF.

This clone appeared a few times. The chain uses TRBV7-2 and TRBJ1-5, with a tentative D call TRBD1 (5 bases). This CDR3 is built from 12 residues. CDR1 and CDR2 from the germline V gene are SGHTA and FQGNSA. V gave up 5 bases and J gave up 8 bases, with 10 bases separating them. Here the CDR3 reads CASSPQGEPQHF. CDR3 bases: TGTGCCAGCAGCCCTCAAGGGGAGCCCCAGCATTTT.

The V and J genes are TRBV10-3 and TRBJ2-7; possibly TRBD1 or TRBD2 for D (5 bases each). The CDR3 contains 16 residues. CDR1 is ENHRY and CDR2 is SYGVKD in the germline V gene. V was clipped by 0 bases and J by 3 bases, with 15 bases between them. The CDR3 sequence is CAISESGLGTHYEQYF. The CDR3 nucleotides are TGTGCCATCAGTGAGTCGGGCCTCGGGACCCACTACGAGCAGTACTTC.

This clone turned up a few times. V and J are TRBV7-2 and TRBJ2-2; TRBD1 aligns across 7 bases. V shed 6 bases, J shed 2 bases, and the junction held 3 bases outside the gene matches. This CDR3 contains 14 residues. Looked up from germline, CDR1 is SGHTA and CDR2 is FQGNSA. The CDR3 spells CASSRQGNTGELFF. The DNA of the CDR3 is TGTGCCAGCAGTAGACAGGGAAACACCGGGGAGCTGTTTTTT.

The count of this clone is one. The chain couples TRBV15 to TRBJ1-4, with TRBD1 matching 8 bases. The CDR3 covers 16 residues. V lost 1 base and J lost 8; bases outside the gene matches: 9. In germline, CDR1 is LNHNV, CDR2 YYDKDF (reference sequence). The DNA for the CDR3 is TGTGCCACCAGCAGAGTAGGACAGGGCCAGGTGGAAAAACTGTTTTTT. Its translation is CATSRVGQGQVEKLFF.

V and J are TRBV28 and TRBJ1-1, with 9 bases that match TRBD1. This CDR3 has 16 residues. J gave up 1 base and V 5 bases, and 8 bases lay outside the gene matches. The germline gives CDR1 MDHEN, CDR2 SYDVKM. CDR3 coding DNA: TGTGCCAGCAGTCCCGGGACAGGGTTACCGAACACTGAAGCTTTCTTT. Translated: CASSPGTGLPNTEAFF.

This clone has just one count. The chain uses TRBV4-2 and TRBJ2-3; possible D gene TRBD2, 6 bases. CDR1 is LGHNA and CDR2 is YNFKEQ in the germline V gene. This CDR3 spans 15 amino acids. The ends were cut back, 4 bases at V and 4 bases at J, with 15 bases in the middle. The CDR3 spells CASSLQVGGADTQYF. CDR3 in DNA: TGTGCCAGCAGCCTCCAGGTGGGGGGTGCAGATACGCAGTATTTT.

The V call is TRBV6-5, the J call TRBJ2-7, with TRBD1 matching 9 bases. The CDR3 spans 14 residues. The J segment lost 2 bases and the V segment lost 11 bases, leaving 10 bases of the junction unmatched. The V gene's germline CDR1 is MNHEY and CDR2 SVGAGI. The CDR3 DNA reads TGTGCCGACCGAAGGGACAGGGAGACCTACGAGCAGTACTTC. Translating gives CADRRDRETYEQYF.

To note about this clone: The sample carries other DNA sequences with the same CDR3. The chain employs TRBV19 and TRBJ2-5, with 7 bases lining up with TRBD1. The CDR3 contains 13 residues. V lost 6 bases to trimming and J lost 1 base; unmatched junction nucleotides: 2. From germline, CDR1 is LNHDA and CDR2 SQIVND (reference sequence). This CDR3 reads CASSGDSQETQYF. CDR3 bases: TGTGCCAGTAGCGGGGACAGCCAAGAGACCCAGTACTTC.

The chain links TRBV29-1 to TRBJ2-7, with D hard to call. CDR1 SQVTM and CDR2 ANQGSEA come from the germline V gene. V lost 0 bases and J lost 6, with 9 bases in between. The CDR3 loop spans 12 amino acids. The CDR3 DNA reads TGCAGCGTTGAAGATACGGTGCGCGAGCAGTACTTC. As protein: CSVEDTVREQYF.

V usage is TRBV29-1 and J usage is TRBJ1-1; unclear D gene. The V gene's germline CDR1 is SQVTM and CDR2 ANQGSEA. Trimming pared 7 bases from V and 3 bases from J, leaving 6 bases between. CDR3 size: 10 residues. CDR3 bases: TGCAGCGCCCGCGACACTGAAGCTTTCTTT. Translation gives CSARDTEAFF.

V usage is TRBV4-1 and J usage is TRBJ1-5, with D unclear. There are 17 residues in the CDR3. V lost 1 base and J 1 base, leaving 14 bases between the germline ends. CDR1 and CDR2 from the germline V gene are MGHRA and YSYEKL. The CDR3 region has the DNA TGCGCCAGCAGCCAAGGGCAATGGGGAGTAAGCAATCAGCCCCAGCATTTT. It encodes CASSQGQWGVSNQPQHF.

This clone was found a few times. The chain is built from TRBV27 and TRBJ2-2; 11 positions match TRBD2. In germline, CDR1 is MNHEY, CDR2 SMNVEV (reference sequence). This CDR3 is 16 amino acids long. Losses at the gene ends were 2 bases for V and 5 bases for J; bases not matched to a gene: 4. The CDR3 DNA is TGTGCCAGCAGTTTACTAGCGGGGGGCGGAACCGGGGAGCTGTTTTTT. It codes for CASSLLAGGGTGELFF.

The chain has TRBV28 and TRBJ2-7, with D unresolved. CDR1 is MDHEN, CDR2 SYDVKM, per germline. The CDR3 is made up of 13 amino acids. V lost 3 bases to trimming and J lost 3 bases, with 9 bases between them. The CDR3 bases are TGTGCCAGCAGTTTCAGTGTCGGCTACGAGCAGTACTTC. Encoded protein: CASSFSVGYEQYF. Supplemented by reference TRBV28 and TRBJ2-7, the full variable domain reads DVKVTQSSRYLVKRTGEKVFLECVQDMDHENMFWYRQDPGLGLRLIYFSYDVKMKEKGDIPEGYSVSREKKERFSLILESASTNQTSMYLCASSFSVGYEQYFGPGTRLTVT.

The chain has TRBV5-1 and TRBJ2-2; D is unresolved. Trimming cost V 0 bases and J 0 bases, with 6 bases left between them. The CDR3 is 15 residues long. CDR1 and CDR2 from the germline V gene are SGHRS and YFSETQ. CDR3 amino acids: CASSLGHANTGELFF. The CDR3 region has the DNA TGCGCCAGCAGCTTGGGTCATGCGAACACCGGGGAGCTGTTTTTT.

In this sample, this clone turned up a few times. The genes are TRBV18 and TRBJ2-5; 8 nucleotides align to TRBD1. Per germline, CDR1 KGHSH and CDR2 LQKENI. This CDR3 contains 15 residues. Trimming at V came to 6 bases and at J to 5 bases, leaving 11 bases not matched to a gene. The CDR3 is CASSLEDRADETQYF. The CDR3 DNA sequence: TGTGCCAGCTCGCTTGAGGACAGGGCGGACGAGACCCAGTACTTC.

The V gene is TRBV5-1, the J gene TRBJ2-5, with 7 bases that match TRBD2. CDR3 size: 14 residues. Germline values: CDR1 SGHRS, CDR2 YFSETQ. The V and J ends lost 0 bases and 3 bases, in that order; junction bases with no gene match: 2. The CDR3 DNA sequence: TGCGCCAGCAGCTTGGCGGGGGGAGAAGAGACCCAGTACTTC. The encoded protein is CASSLAGGEETQYF. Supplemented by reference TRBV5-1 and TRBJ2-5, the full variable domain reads KAGVTQTPRYLIKTRGQQVTLSCSPISGHRSVSWYQQTPGQGLQFLFEYFSETQRNKGNFPGRFSGRQFSNSRSEMNVSTLELGDSALYLCASSLAGGEETQYFGPGTRLLVL.

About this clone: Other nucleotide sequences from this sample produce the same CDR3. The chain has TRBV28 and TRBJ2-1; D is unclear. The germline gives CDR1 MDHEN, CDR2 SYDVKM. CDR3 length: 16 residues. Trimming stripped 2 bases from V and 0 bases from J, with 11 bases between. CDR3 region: CASSLGSTSSYNEQFF. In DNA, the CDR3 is TGTGCCAGCAGTTTAGGATCCACGAGCTCCTACAATGAGCAGTTCTTC.

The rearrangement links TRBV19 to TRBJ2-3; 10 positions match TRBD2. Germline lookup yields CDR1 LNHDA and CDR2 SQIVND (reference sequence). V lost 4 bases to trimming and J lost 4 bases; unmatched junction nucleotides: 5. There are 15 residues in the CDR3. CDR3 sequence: CASSTWTSGSDTQYF. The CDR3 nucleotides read TGTGCCAGTAGTACCTGGACTAGCGGCTCAGATACGCAGTATTTT. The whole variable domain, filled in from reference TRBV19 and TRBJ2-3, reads DGGITQSPKYLFRKEGQNVTLSCEQNLNHDAMYWYRQDPGQGLRLIYYSQIVNDFQKGDIAEGYSVSREKKESFPLTVTSAQKNPTAFYLCASSTWTSGSDTQYFGPGTRLTVL.

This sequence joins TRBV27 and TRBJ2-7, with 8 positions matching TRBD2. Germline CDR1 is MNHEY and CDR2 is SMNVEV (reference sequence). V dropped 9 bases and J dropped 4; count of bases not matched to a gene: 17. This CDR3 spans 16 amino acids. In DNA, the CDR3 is TGTGCCAGGGAAGGACTAGCCGCGACCGAAAATTACGAGCAGTACTTC. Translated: CAREGLAATENYEQYF.

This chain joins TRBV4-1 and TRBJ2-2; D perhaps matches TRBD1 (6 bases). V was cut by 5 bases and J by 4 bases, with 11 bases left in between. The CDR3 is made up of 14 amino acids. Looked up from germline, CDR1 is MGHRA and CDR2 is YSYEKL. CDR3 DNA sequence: TGCGCCAGCAGCAAAAGACAGGCCACCGGGGAGCTGTTTTTT. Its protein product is CASSKRQATGELFF.

The CDR3: CASSLRQGFETQYF. The CDR3 DNA follows: TGTGCCAGCAGCTTAAGACAGGGTTTTGAGACCCAGTACTTC. The gene calls are TRBV13 and TRBJ2-5; 7 positions agree with TRBD1. Unmatched junction bases numbered 5, after V lost 2 bases and J lost 5 bases. The V gene's germline CDR1 is PRHDT and CDR2 FYEKMQ (reference sequence). The CDR3 covers 14 residues.

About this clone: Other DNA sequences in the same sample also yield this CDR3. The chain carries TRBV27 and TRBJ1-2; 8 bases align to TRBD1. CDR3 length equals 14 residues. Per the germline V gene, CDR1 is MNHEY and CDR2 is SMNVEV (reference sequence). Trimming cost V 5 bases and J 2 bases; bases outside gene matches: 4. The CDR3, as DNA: TGTGCCAGCAGTACGGACAGGGCAAACTATGGCTACACCTTC. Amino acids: CASSTDRANYGYTF.

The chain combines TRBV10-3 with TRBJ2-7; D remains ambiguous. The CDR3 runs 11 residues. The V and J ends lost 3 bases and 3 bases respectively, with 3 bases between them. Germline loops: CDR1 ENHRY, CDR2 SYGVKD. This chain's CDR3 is CAISDFYEQYF. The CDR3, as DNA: TGTGCCATCAGTGACTTCTACGAGCAGTACTTC.

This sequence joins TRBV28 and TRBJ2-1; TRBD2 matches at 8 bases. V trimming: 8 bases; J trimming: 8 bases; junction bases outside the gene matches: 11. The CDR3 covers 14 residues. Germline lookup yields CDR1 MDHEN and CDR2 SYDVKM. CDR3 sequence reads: CASGVAGFSDEQFF. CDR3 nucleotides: TGTGCCAGCGGAGTAGCGGGATTTTCGGATGAGCAGTTCTTC. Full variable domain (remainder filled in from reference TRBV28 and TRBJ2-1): DVKVTQSSRYLVKRTGEKVFLECVQDMDHENMFWYRQDPGLGLRLIYFSYDVKMKEKGDIPEGYSVSREKKERFSLILESASTNQTSMYLCASGVAGFSDEQFFGPGTRLTVL.

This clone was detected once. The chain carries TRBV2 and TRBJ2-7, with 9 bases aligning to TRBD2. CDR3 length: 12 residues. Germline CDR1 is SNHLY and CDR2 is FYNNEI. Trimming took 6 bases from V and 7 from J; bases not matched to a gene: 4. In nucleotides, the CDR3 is TGTGCCAGCAGGGGACTAGCTGGGGAGCAGTACTTC. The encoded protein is CASRGLAGEQYF.

The CDR3 is CASSSDRGSGYTF. Written as DNA, the CDR3 is TGTGCCAGCAGCTCCGACAGGGGTAGCGGCTACACCTTC. The V gene is TRBV5-4, the J gene TRBJ1-2, with 8 bases aligning to TRBD1. Trimming removed 3 bases from V and 8 bases from J; junction bases left unmatched: 6. The CDR3 is 13 amino acids. Germline assignment: CDR1 SGHNT and CDR2 YYREEE (reference sequence).